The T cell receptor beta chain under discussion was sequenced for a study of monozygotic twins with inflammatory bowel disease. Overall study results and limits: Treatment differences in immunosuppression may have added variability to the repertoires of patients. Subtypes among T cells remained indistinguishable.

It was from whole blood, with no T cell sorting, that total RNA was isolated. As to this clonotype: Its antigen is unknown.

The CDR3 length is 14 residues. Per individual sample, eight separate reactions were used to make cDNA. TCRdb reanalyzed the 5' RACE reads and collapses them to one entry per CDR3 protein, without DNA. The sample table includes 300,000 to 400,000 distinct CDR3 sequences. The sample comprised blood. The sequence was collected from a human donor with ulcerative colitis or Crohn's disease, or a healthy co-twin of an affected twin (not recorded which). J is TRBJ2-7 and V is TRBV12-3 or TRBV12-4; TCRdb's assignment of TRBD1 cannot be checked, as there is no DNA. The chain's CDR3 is CASSPWDRAYEQYF.